This T cell receptor beta chain was sequenced during a study of blood T cell repertoires in COVID-19. Study as a whole: Acute and convalescent COVID-19 samples came from the United States, Italy and Spain.

In the study's own analysis: Researchers report that nucleated cell counts were estimated from reference gene primer amplification. Method: immunoSEQ multiplex PCR; TCRdb's copy keeps in-frame clones and lacks some. D and trimming were read from the DNA, whereas the V and J calls and clone size are those reported in that table. The sample has 200,000 to 250,000 clones, 80% to 90% seen once. Trimming cost V 5 bases and J 5 bases; bases outside gene matches: 1. The CDR3 length is 12 residues. The germline CDR1 and CDR2 sequences are SGHAT and FQNNGV. The chain has TRBV11-2 and TRBJ2-3; 7 bases match TRBD1. Sequenced material: peripheral blood. The origin of this receptor is a human donor in a cohort sampled during active COVID-19. CDR3 nucleotide sequence: TGTGCCAGCAGCAGGGACAGAGATACGCAGTATTTT. Its translation: CASSRDRDTQYF. The whole variable domain, remainder taken from reference TRBV11-2 and TRBJ2-3, is EAGVAQSPRYKIIEKRQSVAFWCNPISGHATLYWYQQILGQGPKLLIQFQNNGVVDDSQLPKDRFSAERLKGVDSTLKIQPAKLEDSAVYLCASSRDRDTQYFGPGTRLTVL.